The 16 T cell receptor beta chains given below trace back to one sample, sequenced in a study of post-analysis software for immune sequencing data. These receptors have no identified antigens. Overall study results and limits: In patients, TRBV5-6, TRBV5-1 and TRBV20-1 belonged to five TRBV segments found more frequently than in controls.

Every TCR beta cDNA library bore unique molecular identifiers. A single record per CDR3 protein comes from TCRdb applying MiXCR to the PCR reads. The sample contains about 770,000 distinct CDR3 sequences, just over 45% of which appear only once. Specimen: blood. The receptor set was obtained from a girl under 18 with multiple sclerosis.

V is TRBV7-3 and J is TRBJ2-3; 8 bases agree with TRBD1. J gave up 5 bases and V 2 bases, and 9 bases lay outside the gene matches. Germline V CDR1 and CDR2: SGHTA, FQGTGA. The CDR3 loop spans 16 amino acids. The CDR3 coding sequence is TGTGCCAGCAGCTTAGGCCCAGGGGGCGACGGAGATACGCAGTATTTT. It is translated as CASSLGPGGDGDTQYF.

This clonotype was seen a handful of times. One end of the junction is discordant with germline, which a read error may explain. CDR3 DNA: TGTGTCAGCAGGGGAAGCGGTCCCACAGATACGCAGTATTTT. Its protein is CVSRGSGPTDTQYF. J is TRBJ2-3 and V is TRBV6-6; D possibly corresponds to TRBD1 (6 bases). Germline CDR1 is MNHNY and CDR2 is SVGAGI (reference sequence). This CDR3 spans 14 amino acids.

J is TRBJ2-4 and V is TRBV20-1; no definite D call. The DNA end lines up better with TRBJ2-5; the J call may be wrong. Germline V gives CDR1 DFQATT, CDR2 SNEGSKA (reference sequence). The CDR3 runs 13 residues. Here the CDR3 reads CSARGKGSETQYF. CDR3 sequence (DNA): TGCAGTGCTAGAGGGAAGGGTTCGGAGACCCAGTACTTC.

The sample holds one count of this clonotype. The V call is TRBV6-6, the J call TRBJ2-5; TRBD2 matches at 7 bases. The junction had 11 bases not matched to a gene; V was cut back by 8 bases and J by 5 bases. The CDR3 covers 14 residues. In germline, CDR1 is MNHNY, CDR2 SVGAGI (reference sequence). DNA for the CDR3: TGTGCCAGCCCCAAGACGGGGGGTGGGGAGACCCAGTACTTC. Translating gives CASPKTGGGETQYF.

This chain's CDR3 is CASSQNRDSGILGETQYF. Written as DNA, the CDR3 is TGTGCCAGCAGCCAAAATCGGGACAGTGGGATTCTGGGGGAGACCCAGTACTTC. V is TRBV3-1 and J is TRBJ2-5; 7 bases are a match to TRBD1. The CDR3 spans 18 residues. V trimming: 2 bases; J trimming: 5 bases; junction bases outside the gene matches: 17. In germline, CDR1 is LGHDT, CDR2 YNNKEL (reference sequence).

The J gene is TRBJ2-7, the V gene TRBV20-1; perhaps TRBD2 as D (5 bases). Germline V gene lookup returns CDR1 DFQATT and CDR2 SNEGSKA (reference sequence). The V gene lost 3 bases and the J gene lost 2 bases, with 11 bases spanning the gap. The CDR3 is 13 residues long. CDR3 protein: CSARGDTTYEQYF. CDR3 bases: TGCAGTGCTAGGGGAGACACCACCTACGAGCAGTACTTC.

The chain recombines TRBV28 with TRBJ2-3, with 7 nucleotides matching TRBD2. Germline lookup yields CDR1 MDHEN and CDR2 SYDVKM. This CDR3 is 15 amino acids long. J was trimmed by 6 bases and V by 8 bases; bases with no gene match: 14. In nucleotides, the CDR3 is TGTGCCAGCTTCCCTTCCTTTTCCGGGGGGGATACGCAGTATTTT. The encoded protein is CASFPSFSGGDTQYF.

This clonotype showed up just a few times. The J gene is TRBJ2-1, the V gene TRBV29-1; D is perhaps TRBD2 (5 bases). Germline CDR1 SQVTM, CDR2 ANQGSEA. Trimming removed 5 bases from V and 7 bases from J, with 18 bases in between. This CDR3 has 14 amino acids. The CDR3, as DNA: TGCAGCGTTTTCGGCCCAACTAGGGATAATGAGCAGTTCTTC. Protein product: CSVFGPTRDNEQFF.

The rearrangement links TRBV7-2 to TRBJ1-1; D remains unclear. V lost 6 bases and J 0 bases, leaving 11 bases between the germline ends. CDR1 SGHTA and CDR2 FQGNSA come from the germline V gene. CDR3 length: 14 residues. The CDR3 bases are TGTGCCAGCAGTCCAAGGAACCTGAACACTGAAGCTTTCTTT. Its protein product is CASSPRNLNTEAFF.

This clonotype was observed a handful of times. The rearrangement joins TRBV9 to TRBJ2-1; either TRBD1 or TRBD2 may fit D (5 bases each). The CDR3 runs 13 residues. Germline V lookup: CDR1 SGDLS, CDR2 YYNGEE. V lost 3 bases to trimming and J lost 3 bases, with 7 bases between them. The CDR3 DNA is TGTGCCAGCAGCGGGGACGACTACAATGAGCAGTTCTTC. Amino acids: CASSGDDYNEQFF.

The chain combines TRBV28 with TRBJ2-1; D is uncertain. With 11 bases removed from V and 9 bases from J, the gap between germline ends came to 5 bases. The germline V gene encodes CDR1 MDHEN and CDR2 SYDVKM. This CDR3 is built from 8 residues. The CDR3 sequence is CACGEQFF. Written as DNA, the CDR3 is TGTGCCTGCGGTGAGCAGTTCTTC.

This clonotype has only one observation. V gene TRBV3-1 combines with J gene TRBJ1-2, with 9 positions matching TRBD1. The CDR3 spans 16 residues. The trim removed 4 bases at V and 6 bases at J, leaving 12 bases unmatched. Looked up from germline, CDR1 is LGHDT and CDR2 is YNNKEL (reference sequence). CDR3 sequence: CASSPVGYRDRDGYTF. The CDR3 DNA sequence: TGTGCCAGCAGCCCCGTGGGGTACCGGGACAGGGATGGCTACACCTTC.

This clonotype has more than one count but fewer than ten. V usage is TRBV29-1 and J usage is TRBJ2-1, with 9 bases fitting TRBD2. CDR3 length: 14 residues. V lost 4 bases to trimming and J lost 4 bases; unmatched junction nucleotides: 5. Germline V gene lookup returns CDR1 SQVTM and CDR2 ANQGSEA. The CDR3 nucleotides are TGCAGCGTTGCTAGACTAGCGGCATACAATGAGCAGTTCTTC. Protein product: CSVARLAAYNEQFF.

This clonotype was seen a handful of times. The DNA of the CDR3 is TGTGCCAGCAGCTTAGATCCAGGAATTTTGGTGGCCAACGTCCTGACTTTC. Protein: CASSLDPGILVANVLTF. The rearrangement links TRBV11-2 to TRBJ2-6; the D is unclear. Trimming pared 0 bases from V and 6 bases from J, leaving 15 bases between. From germline, CDR1 is SGHAT and CDR2 FQNNGV. The CDR3 consists of 17 residues. The variable domain in full, with the rest retrieved from reference TRBV11-2 and TRBJ2-6, is EAGVAQSPRYKIIEKRQSVAFWCNPISGHATLYWYQQILGQGPKLLIQFQNNGVVDDSQLPKDRFSAERLKGVDSTLKIQPAKLEDSAVYLCASSLDPGILVANVLTFGAGSRLTVL.

The rearrangement joins TRBV6-6 to TRBJ2-5, with 8 bases fitting TRBD1. The DNA end is more similar to TRBJ2-7, so the J call may be wrong. CDR3 length: 15 amino acids. Looked up from germline, CDR1 is MNHNY and CDR2 is SVGAGI (reference sequence). Here the CDR3 DNA reads TGTGCCAGCAGTTACGGAGGACAGGGACTCTACGAGCAGTACTTC. Its protein product is CASSYGGQGLYEQYF.

The chain recombines TRBV29-1 with TRBJ2-5, with TRBD2 identical over 7 bases. This CDR3 region has 14 residues. In germline, CDR1 is SQVTM, CDR2 ANQGSEA. V lost 7 bases and J lost 3; bases outside the gene matches: 11. The DNA of the CDR3 is TGCAGCGCATACCGACTAGCCTGGGAAGAGACCCAGTACTTC. This sequence encodes CSAYRLAWEETQYF.